Listed here is a single T cell receptor (beta chain). V was trimmed by 6 bases and J by 4 bases, leaving 19 bases between them. This CDR3 has 16 amino acids. Unique molecular identifiers tagged the TCRbeta library. In TCRdb, the PCR reads were re-called with MiXCR into one record per CDR3 protein. The table includes hundreds of thousands of distinct CDR3 sequences, 15% to 20% detected once. These data originate in a study of T-cell reconstitution after alpha-beta-depleted transplantation in children. The receptor comes from a male patient younger than 18 who had a stem cell transplant for acute lymphoblastic leukemia, so the T cells may come from the graft donor. This sample comprised PBMCs, mostly from graft donor cells, obtained 360 days after TCRalphabeta/CD19-depleted stem cell transplant. V and J are TRBV12-3 or TRBV12-4 and TRBJ2-1; D might be TRBD1 (6 bases). The CDR3 DNA sequence: TGTGCCAGCAGACCAGGGATTCAGGGGCCTTACAATGAGCAGTTCTTC. Translated: CASRPGIQGPYNEQFF.